The 14 T cell receptor beta chains below were found in one sample sequenced in a study of shared clonotypes between healthy human individuals. Assay: immunoSEQ multiplex PCR; the TCRdb copy retains only in-frame clones and omits some. Of about 2 million clones listed, 85% to 95% are singletons. Sample: naive CD4+ T cells sorted from blood. Documented subset: CD45RA+ positively selected. Receptor source: a young man in good health.

The rearrangement links TRBV7-9 to TRBJ1-1; D is undetermined. V was clipped by 10 bases and J by 1 base, with 22 bases between them. This CDR3 spans 16 amino acids. CDR1 and CDR2 (germline): SEHNR, FQNEAQ (reference sequence). In DNA form, the CDR3 reads TGTGCCACCATTAGGCGGGGAAGTTCCCGGAACACTGAAGCTTTCTTT. Its translation is CATIRRGSSRNTEAFF.

The rearrangement uses TRBV15 and TRBJ1-2; no clear D gene. In germline, CDR1 is LNHNV, CDR2 YYDKDF (reference sequence). Trimming took off 0 bases at V and 8 bases at J, with 10 bases between the two ends. This CDR3 spans 13 amino acids. CDR3 loop: CATSRDPGIGYTF. As DNA, the CDR3 is TGTGCCACCAGCAGAGACCCGGGGATAGGCTACACCTTC.

The genes are TRBV6-5 and TRBJ1-1, with TRBD1 identical over 7 bases. Trimming removed 5 bases from V and 9 bases from J; junction bases left unmatched: 6. This CDR3 has 12 residues. Germline values: CDR1 MNHEY, CDR2 SVGAGI. For the CDR3, the DNA is TGTGCCAGCAGTCCGACAGGGCTGAAAGCTTTCTTT. The encoded protein is CASSPTGLKAFF.

DNA for the CDR3: TGTGCCAGCAGCTTAGGCCCTAGCACAGATACGCAGTATTTT. Protein sequence: CASSLGPSTDTQYF. V is TRBV7-3 and J is TRBJ2-3; D call uncertain. This CDR3 has 14 residues. Germline lookup yields CDR1 SGHTA and CDR2 FQGTGA. V was trimmed by 2 bases and J by 0 bases, leaving 6 bases between them. The full variable domain, with the rest looked up from reference TRBV7-3 and TRBJ2-3, is GAGVSQTPSNKVTEKGKYVELRCDPISGHTALYWYRQSLGQGPEFLIYFQGTGAADDSGLPNDRFFAVRPEGSVSTLKIQRTERGDSAVYLCASSLGPSTDTQYFGPGTRLTVL.

J is TRBJ2-2 and V is TRBV6-6, with 9 bases identical to TRBD1. Losses at the gene ends were 6 bases for V and 6 bases for J; bases not matched to a gene: 2. The CDR3 spans 13 residues. In germline, CDR1 is MNHNY, CDR2 SVGAGI (reference sequence). CDR3 sequence (DNA): TGTGCCAGCAGAAACAGGGGGCCCGGGGAGCTGTTTTTT. This codes for CASRNRGPGELFF.

The genes are TRBV15 and TRBJ2-3; 7 nucleotides align to TRBD2. The V gene end was trimmed by 0 bases and the J gene end by 4 bases; junction bases not matched to a gene: 4. The CDR3 is 15 residues long. The germline V gene has CDR1 LNHNV and CDR2 YYDKDF (reference sequence). The CDR3 is CATSRDSGFADTQYF. The CDR3 coding sequence is TGTGCCACCAGCAGAGATAGCGGGTTCGCAGATACGCAGTATTTT.

This clone was picked up a small number of times. The genes are TRBV2 and TRBJ1-6; possible D gene TRBD1, 6 bases. Germline-derived CDR1 and CDR2 are SNHLY and FYNNEI. This CDR3 region has 14 residues. V was trimmed by 7 bases and J by 5 bases, leaving 12 bases between them. As DNA, the CDR3 is TGTGCCAGCACCGAAGAGGGGGATAATTCACCCCTCCACTTT. Translated: CASTEEGDNSPLHF.

This CDR3 reads CASRGIRGPYNEQFF. Written as DNA, the CDR3 is TGTGCCAGCAGGGGGATCCGAGGGCCCTACAATGAGCAGTTCTTC. V gene TRBV6-5 combines with J gene TRBJ2-1; D might be TRBD2 (5 bases). V dropped 6 bases and J dropped 2 bases, with 14 bases sitting between them. The V gene's germline CDR1 is MNHEY and CDR2 SVGAGI. CDR3 length: 15 residues.

Written as DNA, the CDR3 is TGTGCCAGCAGCCAAGATCGGACTGCTGGAAACACCATATATTTT. Translating it yields CASSQDRTAGNTIYF. The J gene is TRBJ1-3, the V gene TRBV4-2; D gene unclear. The V end lost 0 bases, the J end lost 2 bases, and 8 bases lay between the germline ends. The V gene's germline CDR1 is LGHNA and CDR2 YNFKEQ. This CDR3 contains 15 residues.

This chain joins TRBV20-1 and TRBJ2-7, with D maybe TRBD2 (6 bases). In germline, CDR1 is DFQATT, CDR2 SNEGSKA (reference sequence). Between the trimmed V and J ends, which lost 5 bases and 6 bases, there was a span of 11 bases. The CDR3 consists of 11 residues. The CDR3 coding sequence is TGCAGTGCTGGGCCCGGGGGCGAGCAGTACTTC. As protein: CSAGPGGEQYF.

This chain connects TRBV18 to TRBJ1-1; 8 nucleotides agree with TRBD1. This CDR3 contains 16 residues. Germline V lookup: CDR1 KGHSH, CDR2 LQKENI. V dropped 0 bases and J dropped 1; count of bases not matched to a gene: 4. CDR3 coding DNA: TGTGCCAGCTCACCACCGGCAGGGGGCTCGAACACTGAAGCTTTCTTT. Translation: CASSPPAGGSNTEAFF.

The chain uses TRBV19 and TRBJ1-5; maybe TRBD1 (5 bases). The V end lost 6 bases, the J end lost 1 base, and 19 bases lay between the germline ends. CDR1 and CDR2 (germline): LNHDA, SQIVND (reference sequence). The CDR3 is 17 amino acids. CDR3 nucleotide sequence: TGTGCCAGTAGGCACTCTGGGGGGGGGAAAAGCAATCAGCCCCAGCATTTT. As protein: CASRHSGGGKSNQPQHF.

CDR3 bases: TGTGCCAGCACCTACCCCGGCGGCACTGAAGCTTTCTTT. It codes for CASTYPGGTEAFF. The rearrangement links TRBV6-5 to TRBJ1-1; D gene uncertain. This CDR3 region has 13 residues. Trimming pared 7 bases from V and 4 bases from J, leaving 13 bases between. Germline CDR1 MNHEY, CDR2 SVGAGI.

There are a few counts of this clone. CDR3 sequence reads: CASSPTESSGNTIYF. The CDR3 DNA is TGTGCCAGCAGCCCGACAGAGAGCTCTGGAAACACCATATATTTT. The chain has TRBV2 and TRBJ1-3; possibly TRBD1 for D (5 bases). The CDR3 is made up of 15 amino acids. The germline V gene encodes CDR1 SNHLY and CDR2 FYNNEI. The germline V and J ends were trimmed by 6 bases and 0 bases, with 12 bases remaining between them.